These 8 T cell receptor beta chains originate from one sample sequenced in a study of blood T cell repertoires in COVID-19 (dated by TCRdb to about 2020). Library method: the immunoSEQ multiplex PCR assay. What TCRdb holds here is the immuneACCESS table cut down to in-frame rearrangements. Part of the clones is not present; checked against another copy, under half of the missing clones reflect an unresolved V gene, and the others are unexplained. The sample table holds fewer than 200,000 clones, of which around 80% were seen once. Roughly 9% of the sample belongs to the ten largest clones. The sequencing sample was made of peripheral blood. The receptors shown here come from a woman between 65 and 79 years old with acute or convalescent COVID-19.

The rearrangement uses TRBV2 and TRBJ2-3; D may be TRBD2 (6 bases). The germline CDR1 and CDR2 sequences are SNHLY and FYNNEI. The ends were cut back, 7 bases at V and 0 bases at J, with 23 bases in the middle. This CDR3 has 18 residues. Here the CDR3 reads CASKQTGERFTSTDTQYF. CDR3 nucleotide sequence: TGTGCCAGCAAACAGACGGGAGAAAGATTTACTAGCACAGATACGCAGTATTTT.

The gene calls are TRBV4-1 and TRBJ2-3, with TRBD2 identical over 9 bases. The V gene end was trimmed by 1 base and the J gene end by 3 bases; junction bases not matched to a gene: 17. This CDR3 contains 20 residues. Germline values: CDR1 MGHRA, CDR2 YSYEKL. In nucleotides, the CDR3 is TGCGCCAGCAGCCAAGTTGGGGGTAGCGGGAGTCGTCGTATAACAGATACGCAGTATTTT. Amino acids: CASSQVGGSGSRRITDTQYF.

This chain joins TRBV21-1 and TRBJ1-1; the D call TRBD1 from the table was never checked on the DNA. TRBV21-1 is a recognized pseudogene. The CDR3 is 16 amino acids. This chain's CDR3 is CASSNTHRATNTEAFF. The CDR3 bases are TGTGCCAGCAGCAATACCCACAGGGCCACGAACACTGAAGCTTTCTTT.

The count of this clone is one. The rearrangement joins TRBV19 to TRBJ2-2; the match to TRBD2 covers 8 bases. CDR1 and CDR2 (germline): LNHDA, SQIVND (reference sequence). Germline trimming cut 6 bases from V and 3 bases from J; bases unmatched to any gene: 18. This CDR3 is built from 19 residues. Here the CDR3 reads CASRSGYFGLAIHTGELFF. CDR3 DNA sequence: TGTGCCAGTAGATCCGGTTACTTTGGACTAGCCATTCACACCGGGGAGCTGTTTTTT.

The chain joins TRBV11-2 to TRBJ2-1, with 13 bases identical to TRBD2. This CDR3 has 16 residues. Trimming cost V 5 bases and J 9 bases; bases outside gene matches: 10. The germline V gene has CDR1 SGHAT and CDR2 FQNNGV. CDR3 in DNA: TGTGCCAGCAGCCAGGGACTAGCGGGAATCAGGCGTGAGCAGTTCTTC. This sequence encodes CASSQGLAGIRREQFF.

CDR3 residues: CASSQDRNQPQHF. The CDR3 coding sequence is TGTGCCAGCAGCCAAGATCGGAATCAGCCCCAGCATTTT. The chain links TRBV3-1 (or the pseudogene TRBV3-2) to TRBJ1-5; D ambiguous. V dropped 0 bases and J dropped 4 bases, with 4 bases sitting between them. There are 13 residues in the CDR3. Looked up from germline, CDR1 is LGHDT and CDR2 is YNNKEL (reference sequence).

The chain combines TRBV3-1 (or the pseudogene TRBV3-2) with TRBJ2-1; D might be TRBD1 (5 bases). Trimming shortened V by 0 bases and J by 4 bases, and 10 bases separated the two germline ends. The CDR3 consists of 15 residues. The germline V gene has CDR1 LGHDT and CDR2 YNNKEL (reference sequence). Here the CDR3 DNA reads TGTGCCAGCAGCCAAGATTCTGGGGCTTACAATGAGCAGTTCTTC. Encoded protein: CASSQDSGAYNEQFF.

This clone was found a few times. The chain has TRBV5-3 and TRBJ1-2; TRBD1 might be the D (5 bases). TRBV5-3 is sorted into the ORF group, with uncertain function. CDR3 length equals 17 residues. V was pared by 1 base and J by 0 bases, with 16 bases between. The CDR3 reads CARSLWATWGANYGYTF. CDR3 nucleotides: TGTGCCAGAAGCTTGTGGGCAACCTGGGGGGCTAACTATGGCTACACCTTC.